These 7 T cell receptor beta chains came from one sample sequenced in a study of kidney transplant recipient with SARS-CoV-2 infection. TCRdb analysed the reads with MiXCR anew, one entry per CDR3 protein. The sample lists some 220,000 distinct CDR3 sequences; less than 35% were seen once. Sequencing was performed on a blood sample, taken at baseline and on roughly day 110 from a kidney transplant recipient. These receptors were obtained from a male patient younger than 45 who had COVID-19 and was a kidney transplant recipient. Certain T cells may be donor cells from the graft.

To note about this clonotype: This sequence may be a read error, since a much larger clone differs from it by one base. The chain employs TRBV23-1 and TRBJ1-2; D unresolved. TRBV23-1 is placed among ORFs of uncertain function. V dropped 5 bases and J dropped 4 bases, with 23 bases sitting between them. This CDR3 spans 17 amino acids. The CDR3 region has the DNA TGCGCCAGCAGTAAGTTGGTGCTACGCAGAAAGGCCTATGGCTACACCTTC. As protein: CASSKLVLRRKAYGYTF.

About this clonotype itself: This may arise from a read error, as a much more abundant clone is one base away. The chain uses TRBV6-6 and TRBJ2-1; either TRBD1 or TRBD2 may fit D (6 bases each). The V end was cut by 4 bases, the J end by 12 bases, with 13 bases between. Per germline, CDR1 MNHNY and CDR2 SVGAGI (reference sequence). This CDR3 contains 12 residues. The CDR3 is CASSCGTRGQFF. CDR3 DNA: TGTGCCAGCAGTTGCGGGACCAGGGGGCAGTTCTTC.

This clonotype was picked up one time. A clone one base away is much larger, so this may be a read error. The chain couples TRBV20-1 to TRBJ2-5; D possibly uses TRBD1 or TRBD2 (5 bases each). Near its end, the DNA agrees better with TRBJ2-7, so the J call may be wrong. CDR3 length: 14 amino acids. The germline V gene encodes CDR1 DFQATT and CDR2 SNEGSKA (reference sequence). The CDR3 region is CSASGTILPYEQYF. The CDR3 bases are TGCAGTGCTAGCGGGACGATCCTCCCCTACGAGCAGTACTTC.

This clonotype was counted many times. This rearrangement joins TRBV3-1 to TRBJ1-5; D might be TRBD1 (5 bases). The germline V and J ends were trimmed by 0 bases and 7 bases, with 13 bases remaining between them. This CDR3 spans 15 amino acids. CDR1 and CDR2 from the germline V gene are LGHDT and YNNKEL (reference sequence). The CDR3 sequence is CASSQEAGLRQPQHF. The CDR3 DNA reads as TGTGCCAGCAGCCAAGAGGCAGGGCTGCGGCAGCCCCAGCATTTT.

There are many counts of this clonotype. This chain joins TRBV12-2 and TRBJ1-2. TRBV12-2 is given as a pseudogene. This CDR3 is 17 amino acids long. In nucleotides, the CDR3 is TGTGCAAGTCGCATAGGTTGGACTCCACGAAAGACCTATGGCTACACCTTC. This translates into CASRIGWTPRKTYGYTF.

With respect to this clonotype: A read error may explain this, as a much larger clone is one base away. The CDR3 end shows no conserved phenylalanine or tryptophan, and so a read error is likely. The chain uses TRBV6-8 and TRBJ2-7, with D possibly matching TRBD2 (7 bases). The V gene's germline CDR1 is MNHGY and CDR2 SAAAGT. Trimming stripped 4 bases from V and 5 bases from J, with 9 bases between. The length of the CDR3 is 12 residues. The CDR3 spells CASSWGGDEQYL. The CDR3 coding sequence is TGTGCCAGCAGTTGGGGGGGCGACGAGCAGTACCTC.

This clonotype was seen ten or more times. The chain is built from TRBV11-3 and TRBJ1-2; unclear D gene. V shed 5 bases and J shed 4 bases, with 23 bases lying between them. The CDR3 is made up of 17 amino acids. Germline values: CDR1 SGHNT, CDR2 YENEEA. CDR3 nucleotides: TGTGCCAGCAGCGTCAGGTACGATCTCGGAAAGACCTATGGCTACACCTTC. It encodes CASSVRYDLGKTYGYTF. Together with reference TRBV11-3 and TRBJ1-2, the CDR3 gives the full variable domain: EAGVVQSPRYKIIEKKQPVAFWCNPISGHNTLYWYLQNLGQGPELLIRYENEEAVDDSQLPKDRFSAERLKGVDSTLKIQPAELGDSAVYLCASSVRYDLGKTYGYTFGSGTRLTVV.